The 12 T cell receptor beta chains presented below share a single source sample, sequenced in a study of CD8 T cells in Susac syndrome. RNA amounts of roughly 0.45 to 1 ug underwent reverse transcription with random hexamers. A single record per CDR3 protein comes from TCRdb applying MiXCR to the immunoSEQ multiplex PCR reads. Of more than 95,000 distinct CDR3 sequences detected, around 96% appear once; the ten largest clones hold 0.065% to 0.1%. Sequenced material: CD4+ T cells from PBMCs. The receptors were gathered from a human donor in good health.

V and J are TRBV6-5 and TRBJ1-2; tentative D call: TRBD1 (5 bases). Trimming removed 2 bases from V and 7 bases from J, with 11 bases in between. The CDR3 is 13 residues long. Germline CDR1 MNHEY, CDR2 SVGAGI. The CDR3 DNA reads TGTGCCAGCAGTTACAGAGGAAGGGGTGGCTACACCTTC. It codes for CASSYRGRGGYTF.

V and J are TRBV5-4 and TRBJ2-5; D possibly corresponds to TRBD1 (6 bases). The CDR3 consists of 18 residues. CDR1 and CDR2 from the germline V gene are SGHNT and YYREEE (reference sequence). Trimming stripped 5 bases from V and 2 bases from J, with 25 bases between. In DNA, the CDR3 is TGTGCCAGCAGATCTAGACCCGACCAGACAGACAGGCAAGAGACCCAGTACTTC. Encoded protein: CASRSRPDQTDRQETQYF.

V gene TRBV6-2 or TRBV6-3 combines with J gene TRBJ2-7; 13 positions agree with TRBD2. The germline CDR1 and CDR2 sequences are MNHEY and SVGEGT. J lost 12 bases, V lost 0 bases, and 11 bases had no gene match. The CDR3 length is 16 residues. Here the CDR3 reads CASSYSRLAGGLTLYF. The CDR3, as DNA: TGTGCCAGCAGTTACTCGCGACTAGCGGGAGGACTTACGCTGTACTTC.

The chain recombines TRBV5-1 with TRBJ2-1; TRBD1 aligns across 7 bases. The junction had 12 bases not matched to a gene; V was cut back by 1 base and J by 8 bases. The CDR3 totals 16 residues. Germline V lookup: CDR1 SGHRS, CDR2 YFSETQ. The CDR3 coding sequence is TGCGCCAGCAGCTTGATTCGACAGGGTATTAATGATGAGCAGTTCTTC. Translation: CASSLIRQGINDEQFF.

The V gene is TRBV27, the J gene TRBJ2-5; 8 nucleotides agree with TRBD1. Germline V gene sequence: CDR1 MNHEY, CDR2 SMNVEV (reference sequence). After removal of 3 bases from V and 7 bases from J, the junction contained 10 bases not matched to a gene. The CDR3 runs to 15 residues. CDR3 amino acids: CASSFTDRGGATQYF. CDR3 bases: TGTGCCAGCAGTTTTACCGACAGGGGAGGAGCGACCCAGTACTTC.

This clonotype was counted once. The chain combines TRBV15 with TRBJ2-3, with TRBD2 matching over 10 bases. Germline lookup yields CDR1 LNHNV and CDR2 YYDKDF (reference sequence). J lost 4 bases, V lost 0 bases, and 7 bases had no gene match. The CDR3 spans 17 residues. In nucleotides, the CDR3 is TGTGCCACCAGCAGAGATTTAAGCGGGAGGGCCCCAGATACGCAGTATTTT. It yields the protein CATSRDLSGRAPDTQYF.

The chain recombines TRBV3-1 with TRBJ2-7, with TRBD1 matching over 8 bases. With 1 base clipped from V and 4 bases from J, the junction kept 9 bases outside the gene matches. The germline V gene encodes CDR1 LGHDT and CDR2 YNNKEL (reference sequence). The CDR3 covers 16 residues. Written as DNA, the CDR3 is TGTGCCAGCAGCCAAGCTGTCAGGGGGCCAGTATACGAGCAGTACTTC. Its translation: CASSQAVRGPVYEQYF.

This chain uses TRBV5-4 with TRBJ2-2; D gene ambiguous. CDR1 SGHNT and CDR2 YYREEE come from the germline V gene (reference sequence). Trimming shortened V by 1 base and J by 0 bases, and 7 bases separated the two germline ends. The CDR3 loop spans 15 amino acids. CDR3: CASSLSKTNTGELFF. The CDR3 DNA follows: TGTGCCAGCAGCTTGTCTAAAACGAACACCGGGGAGCTGTTTTTT.

The V and J genes are TRBV18 and TRBJ1-5; 7 bases line up with TRBD1. J lost 5 bases, V lost 3 bases, and 7 bases had no gene match. This CDR3 region has 15 residues. Germline loops: CDR1 KGHSH, CDR2 LQKENI. In DNA form, the CDR3 reads TGTGCCAGCTCACCGGGGACAGCGCTGGATCAGCCCCAGCATTTT. Protein product: CASSPGTALDQPQHF.

The chain uses TRBV13 and TRBJ2-1; maybe TRBD2 (5 bases). This CDR3 region has 15 residues. Germline-derived CDR1 and CDR2 are PRHDT and FYEKMQ (reference sequence). The V end was cut by 1 base, the J end by 9 bases, with 16 bases between. CDR3 DNA sequence: TGTGCCAGCAGCTTAGTGGGCGGGTCTCGCGTTGAGCAGTTCTTC. Translating it yields CASSLVGGSRVEQFF.

The rearrangement links TRBV12-5 to TRBJ1-1; TRBD1 matches 8 bases. V shed 8 bases and J 4 bases; nucleotides not matched to a gene: 12. CDR3 size: 15 residues. Looked up from germline, CDR1 is LGHNT and CDR2 is FRNRAP. In DNA, the CDR3 is TGTGCTAGTAGCCCCCTTGGACAGGGCCGCACTGAAGCTTTCTTT. Amino acid sequence: CASSPLGQGRTEAFF.

V is TRBV10-1 and J is TRBJ2-6; tentatively, D is TRBD2 (5 bases). Between the trimmed V and J ends, which lost 2 bases and 2 bases, there was a span of 7 bases. Germline CDR1 and CDR2: WNHNN and SYGVQD (reference sequence). CDR3 length equals 15 residues. CDR3 loop: CASSEAGTGANVLTF. The DNA for the CDR3 is TGCGCCAGCAGTGAGGCCGGGACTGGGGCCAACGTCCTGACTTTC.